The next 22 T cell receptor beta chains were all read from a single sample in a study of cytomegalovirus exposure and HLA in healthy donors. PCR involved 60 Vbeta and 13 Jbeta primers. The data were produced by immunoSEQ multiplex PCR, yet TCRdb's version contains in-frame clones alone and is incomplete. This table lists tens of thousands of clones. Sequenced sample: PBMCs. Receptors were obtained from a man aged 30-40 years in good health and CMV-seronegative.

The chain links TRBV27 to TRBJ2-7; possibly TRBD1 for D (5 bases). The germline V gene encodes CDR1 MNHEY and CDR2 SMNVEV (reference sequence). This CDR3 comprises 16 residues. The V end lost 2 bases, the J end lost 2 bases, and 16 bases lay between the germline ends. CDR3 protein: CASSLRGTGRTYEQYF. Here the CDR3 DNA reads TGTGCCAGCAGTTTAAGAGGAACAGGCCGGACCTACGAGCAGTACTTC.

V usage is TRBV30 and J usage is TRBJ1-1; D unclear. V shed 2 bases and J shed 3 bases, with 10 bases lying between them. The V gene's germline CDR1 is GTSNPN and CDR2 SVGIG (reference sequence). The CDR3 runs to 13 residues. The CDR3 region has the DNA TGTGCCTGGAGTAGGCCGGGTTACACTGAAGCTTTCTTT. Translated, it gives CAWSRPGYTEAFF.

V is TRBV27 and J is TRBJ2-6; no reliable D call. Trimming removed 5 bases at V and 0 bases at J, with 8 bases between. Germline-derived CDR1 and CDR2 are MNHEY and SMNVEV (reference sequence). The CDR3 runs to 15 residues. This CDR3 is CASSRLHSGANVLTF. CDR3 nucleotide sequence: TGTGCCAGCAGTCGACTCCACTCTGGGGCCAACGTCCTGACTTTC.

The CDR3 loop reads CASSLSGTSVLAYEQYF. The CDR3 nucleotides read TGTGCCAGCAGTTTATCGGGGACTAGCGTCCTAGCCTACGAGCAGTACTTC. The V call is TRBV27, the J call TRBJ2-7; 10 bases map to TRBD2. The CDR3 loop spans 17 amino acids. CDR1 is MNHEY, CDR2 SMNVEV, per germline (reference sequence). V lost 0 bases, J lost 2 bases, and 7 bases stayed unmatched.

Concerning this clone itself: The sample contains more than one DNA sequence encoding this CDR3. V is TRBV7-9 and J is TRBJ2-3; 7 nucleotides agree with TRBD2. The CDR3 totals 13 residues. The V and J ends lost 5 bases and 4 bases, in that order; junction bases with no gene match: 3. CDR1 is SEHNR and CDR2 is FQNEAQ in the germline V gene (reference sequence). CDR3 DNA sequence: TGTGCCAGCAGCCCGGGGGGACCAGATACGCAGTATTTT. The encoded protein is CASSPGGPDTQYF.

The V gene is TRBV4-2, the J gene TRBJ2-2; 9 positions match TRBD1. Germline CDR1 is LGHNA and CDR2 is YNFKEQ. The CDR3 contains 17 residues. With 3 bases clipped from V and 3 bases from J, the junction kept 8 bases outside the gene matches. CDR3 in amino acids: CASSQSLWDRDTGELFF. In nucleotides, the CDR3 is TGTGCCAGCAGCCAGTCATTGTGGGACAGGGACACCGGGGAGCTGTTTTTT.

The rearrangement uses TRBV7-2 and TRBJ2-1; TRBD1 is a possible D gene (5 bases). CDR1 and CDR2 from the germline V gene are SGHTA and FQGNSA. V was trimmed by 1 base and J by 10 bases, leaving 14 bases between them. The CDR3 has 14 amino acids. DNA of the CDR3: TGTGCCAGCAGCTTAGGGACAAATCCCGGCGAGCAGTTCTTC. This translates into CASSLGTNPGEQFF.

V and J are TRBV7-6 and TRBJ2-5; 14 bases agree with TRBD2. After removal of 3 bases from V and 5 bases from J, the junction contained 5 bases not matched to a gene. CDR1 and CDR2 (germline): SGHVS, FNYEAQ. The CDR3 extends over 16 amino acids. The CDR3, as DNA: TGTGCCAGCAGCTTTGCGGGACTAGCGGGAGTTGAGACCCAGTACTTC. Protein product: CASSFAGLAGVETQYF.

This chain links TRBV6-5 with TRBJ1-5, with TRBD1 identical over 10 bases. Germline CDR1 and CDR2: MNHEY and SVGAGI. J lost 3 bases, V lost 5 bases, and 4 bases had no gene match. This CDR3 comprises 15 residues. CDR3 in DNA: TGTGCCAGCAGTACGACAGGGGGCATCAATCAGCCCCAGCATTTT. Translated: CASSTTGGINQPQHF.

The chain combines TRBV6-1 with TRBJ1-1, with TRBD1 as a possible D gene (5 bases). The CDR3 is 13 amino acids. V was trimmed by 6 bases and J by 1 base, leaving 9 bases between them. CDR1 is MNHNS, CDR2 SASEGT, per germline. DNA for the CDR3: TGTGCCAGCAGCGCAACAGGGAACACTGAAGCTTTCTTT. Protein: CASSATGNTEAFF.

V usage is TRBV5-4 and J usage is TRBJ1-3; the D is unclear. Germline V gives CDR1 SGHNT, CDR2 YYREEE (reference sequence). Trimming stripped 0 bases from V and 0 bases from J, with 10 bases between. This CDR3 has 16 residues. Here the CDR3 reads CASSLEQKASGNTIYF. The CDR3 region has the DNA TGTGCCAGCAGCTTGGAGCAAAAAGCCTCTGGAAACACCATATATTTT.

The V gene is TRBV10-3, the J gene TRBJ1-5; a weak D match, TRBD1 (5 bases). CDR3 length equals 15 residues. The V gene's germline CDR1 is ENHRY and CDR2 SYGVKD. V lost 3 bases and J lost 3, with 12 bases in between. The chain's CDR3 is CAISDTRVDNQPQHF. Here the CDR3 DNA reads TGTGCCATCAGTGATACCAGGGTTGACAATCAGCCCCAGCATTTT.

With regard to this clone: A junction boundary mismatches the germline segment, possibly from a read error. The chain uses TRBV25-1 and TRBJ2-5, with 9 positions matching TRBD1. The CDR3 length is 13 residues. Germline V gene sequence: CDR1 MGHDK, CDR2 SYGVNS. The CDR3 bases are TGTGCCAGCAGTAGGCGGACAGGGGAGAACCAGTACTTC. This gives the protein CASSRRTGENQYF.

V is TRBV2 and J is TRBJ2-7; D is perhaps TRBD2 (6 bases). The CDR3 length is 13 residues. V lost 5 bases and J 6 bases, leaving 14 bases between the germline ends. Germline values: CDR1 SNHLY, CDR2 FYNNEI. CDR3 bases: TGTGCCAGCAGTCGCCGTGGAGGGTTCGAGCAGTACTTC. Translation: CASSRRGGFEQYF. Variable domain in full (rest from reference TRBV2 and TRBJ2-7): EPEVTQTPSHQVTQMGQEVILRCVPISNHLYFYWYRQILGQKVEFLVSFYNNEISEKSEIFDDQFSVERPDGSNFTLKIRSTKLEDSAMYFCASSRRGGFEQYFGPGTRLTVT.

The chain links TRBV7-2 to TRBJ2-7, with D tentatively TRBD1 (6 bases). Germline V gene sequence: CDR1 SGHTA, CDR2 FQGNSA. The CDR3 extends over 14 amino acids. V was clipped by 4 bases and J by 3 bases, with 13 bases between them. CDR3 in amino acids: CASSSTGTNYEQYF. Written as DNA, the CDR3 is TGTGCCAGCAGCTCAACCGGGACAAACTACGAGCAGTACTTC.

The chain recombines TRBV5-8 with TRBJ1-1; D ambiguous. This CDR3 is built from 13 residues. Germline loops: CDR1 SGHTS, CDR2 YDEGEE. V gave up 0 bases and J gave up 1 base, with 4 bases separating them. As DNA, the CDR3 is TGTGCCAGCAGCTTGGTTCGGAACACTGAAGCTTTCTTT. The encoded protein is CASSLVRNTEAFF. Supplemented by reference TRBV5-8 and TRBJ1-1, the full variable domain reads EAGVTQSPTHLIKTRGQQATLRCSPISGHTSVYWYQQALGLGLQFLLWYDEGEERNRGNFPPRFSGRQFPNYSSELNVNALELEDSALYLCASSLVRNTEAFFGQGTRLTVV.

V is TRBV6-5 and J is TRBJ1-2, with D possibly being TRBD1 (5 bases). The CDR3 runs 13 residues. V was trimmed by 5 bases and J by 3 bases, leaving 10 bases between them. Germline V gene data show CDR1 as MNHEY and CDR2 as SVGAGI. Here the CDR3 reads CASSIRVDYGYTF. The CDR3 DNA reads TGTGCCAGCAGTATCAGGGTCGACTATGGCTACACCTTC.

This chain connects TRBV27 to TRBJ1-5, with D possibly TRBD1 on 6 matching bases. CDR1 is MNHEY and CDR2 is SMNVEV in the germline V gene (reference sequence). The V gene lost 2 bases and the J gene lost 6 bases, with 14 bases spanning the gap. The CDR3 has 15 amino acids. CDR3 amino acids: CASSLVATGGQPQHF. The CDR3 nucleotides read TGTGCCAGCAGTTTAGTAGCGACAGGAGGTCAGCCCCAGCATTTT.

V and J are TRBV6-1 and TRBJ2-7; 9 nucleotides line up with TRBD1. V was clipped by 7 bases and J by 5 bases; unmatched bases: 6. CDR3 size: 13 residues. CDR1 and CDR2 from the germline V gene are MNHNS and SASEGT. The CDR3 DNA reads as TGTGCCAGCACCGTGGACAGGGGCGACGAGCAGTACTTC. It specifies CASTVDRGDEQYF.

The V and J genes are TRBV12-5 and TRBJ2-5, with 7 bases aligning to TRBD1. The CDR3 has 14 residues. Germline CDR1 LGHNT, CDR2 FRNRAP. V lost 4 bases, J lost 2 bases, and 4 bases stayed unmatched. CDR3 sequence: CASGWGTEQETQYF. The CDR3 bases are TGTGCTAGTGGTTGGGGGACAGAACAAGAGACCCAGTACTTC.

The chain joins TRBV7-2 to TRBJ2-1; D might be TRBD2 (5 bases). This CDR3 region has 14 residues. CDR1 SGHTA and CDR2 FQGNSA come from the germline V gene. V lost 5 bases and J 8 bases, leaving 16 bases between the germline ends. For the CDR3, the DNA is TGTGCCAGCAGCCCACGCCCGGGGAGCCATGAGCAGTTCTTC. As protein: CASSPRPGSHEQFF.

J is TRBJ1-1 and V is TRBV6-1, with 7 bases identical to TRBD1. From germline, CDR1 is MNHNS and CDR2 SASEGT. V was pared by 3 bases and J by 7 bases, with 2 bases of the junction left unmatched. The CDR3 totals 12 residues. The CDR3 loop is CASSDWDSEAFF. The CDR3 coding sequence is TGTGCCAGCAGTGACTGGGACAGTGAAGCTTTCTTT.